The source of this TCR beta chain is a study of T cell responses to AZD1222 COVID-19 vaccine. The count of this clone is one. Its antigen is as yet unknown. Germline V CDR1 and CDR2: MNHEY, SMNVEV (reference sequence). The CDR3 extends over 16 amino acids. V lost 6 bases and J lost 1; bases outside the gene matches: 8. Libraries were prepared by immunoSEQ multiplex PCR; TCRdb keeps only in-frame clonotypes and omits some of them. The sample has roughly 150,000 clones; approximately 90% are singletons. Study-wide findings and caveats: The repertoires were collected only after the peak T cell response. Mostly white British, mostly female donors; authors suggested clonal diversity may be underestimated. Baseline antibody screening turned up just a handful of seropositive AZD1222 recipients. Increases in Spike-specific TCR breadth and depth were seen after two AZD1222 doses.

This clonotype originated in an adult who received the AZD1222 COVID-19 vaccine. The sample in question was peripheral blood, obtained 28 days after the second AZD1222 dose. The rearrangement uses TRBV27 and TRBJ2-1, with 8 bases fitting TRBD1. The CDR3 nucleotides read TGTGCCAGCAGCCCTGTACAGGGGGGATCCTACAATGAGCAGTTCTTC. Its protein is CASSPVQGGSYNEQFF.